This entry lists 6 T cell receptor beta chains sequenced from one sample in a study of cytomegalovirus exposure and HLA in healthy donors. The PCR ran on 60 Vbeta and 13 Jbeta primers. Profiling relied on immunoSEQ multiplex PCR, and the TCRdb table lists in-frame clones only, not all of them. Counted here are some 150,000 clones, 70% to 85% occurring once; the ten biggest clones make up less than 2.5%. Material for sequencing was PBMCs. The source is a human donor in good health.

This clone was seen only once. The junction and the germline gene differ at one end; a read error may be behind it. CDR3 in amino acids: CSSSLTDRGPRSPLHF. Written as DNA, the CDR3 is TGTTCCAGCAGCTTAACCGACAGGGGGCCACGTTCACCCCTCCACTTT. The chain carries TRBV7-9 and TRBJ1-6, with 10 bases fitting TRBD1. This CDR3 has 16 amino acids. CDR1 is SEHNR and CDR2 is FQNEAQ in the germline V gene (reference sequence).

V gene TRBV19 combines with J gene TRBJ1-5; weak D call: TRBD1 (6 bases). Germline CDR1 and CDR2: LNHDA and SQIVND (reference sequence). This CDR3 comprises 15 residues. Trimming stripped 6 bases from V and 3 bases from J, with 15 bases between. Written as DNA, the CDR3 is TGTGCCAGTAGCGAACAGGGTTTGAACAATCAGCCCCAGCATTTT. This codes for CASSEQGLNNQPQHF.

V is TRBV5-1 and J is TRBJ1-3; D might be TRBD1 (6 bases). Germline V gene data show CDR1 as SGHRS and CDR2 as YFSETQ. This CDR3 is built from 15 residues. The ends were cut back, 0 bases at V and 4 bases at J, with 11 bases in the middle. The chain's CDR3 is CASSLAQGSGNTIYF. As DNA, the CDR3 is TGCGCCAGCAGCTTGGCTCAGGGGTCCGGAAACACCATATATTTT.

The J gene is TRBJ2-3, the V gene TRBV2; TRBD1 matches at 8 bases. Germline CDR1 SNHLY, CDR2 FYNNEI. The CDR3 covers 15 residues. V lost 7 bases, J lost 3 bases, and 9 bases stayed unmatched. Here the CDR3 DNA reads TGTGCCAGCAACGACAGGGGCCTTAGTACAGATACGCAGTATTTT. Residues: CASNDRGLSTDTQYF.

This clone was observed a few times. V is TRBV7-8 and J is TRBJ2-1; 8 bases are a match to TRBD2. This CDR3 region has 18 residues. Germline lookup yields CDR1 SGHVS and CDR2 FQNEAQ. J was trimmed by 0 bases and V by 0 bases; bases with no gene match: 7. CDR3 in DNA: TGTGCCAGCAGCTTAGCAGGCCGGGGGGGCCTCTCCTACAATGAGCAGTTCTTC. This translates into CASSLAGRGGLSYNEQFF. The full variable domain, its missing parts supplied by reference TRBV7-8 and TRBJ2-1, is GAGVSQSPRYKVAKRGQDVALRCDPISGHVSLFWYQQALGQGPEFLTYFQNEAQLDKSGLPSDRFFAERPEGSVSTLKIQRTQQEDSAVYLCASSLAGRGGLSYNEQFFGPGTRLTVL.

This chain links TRBV5-4 with TRBJ2-1; unclear D gene. The CDR3 loop spans 15 amino acids. With 4 bases removed from V and 0 bases from J, the gap between germline ends came to 11 bases. The V gene's germline CDR1 is SGHNT and CDR2 YYREEE (reference sequence). The CDR3 spells CASSGQTSSYNEQFF. For the CDR3, the DNA is TGTGCCAGCAGCGGGCAGACAAGCTCCTACAATGAGCAGTTCTTC.